Presented here are 25 T cell receptor beta chains from one specimen sequenced in a study of cytomegalovirus exposure and HLA in healthy donors. The PCR contained 60 Vbeta and 13 Jbeta primers. TCRdb keeps only in-frame clones here, not all; method: immunoSEQ multiplex PCR. The sample contains around 160,000 clones, 65% to 80% of which appear only once. Sequenced input: PBMCs. All receptors derive from a woman between 40 and 55 years old in good health and CMV-seropositive.

Comment on this clone: The sample has other DNA sequences that encode this CDR3 too. CDR3 in amino acids: CAWSVSGDEQYF. The DNA for the CDR3 is TGTGCCTGGAGTGTTTCGGGAGACGAGCAGTACTTC. The gene calls are TRBV30 and TRBJ2-7; TRBD2 is a possible D gene (6 bases). The CDR3 covers 12 residues. V shed 0 bases and J shed 5 bases, with 8 bases lying between them. Germline-derived CDR1 and CDR2 are GTSNPN and SVGIG (reference sequence). Complete variable domain (other parts from reference TRBV30 and TRBJ2-7): SQTIHQWPATLVQPVGSPLSLECTVEGTSNPNLYWYRQAAGRGLQLLFYSVGIGQISSEVPQNLSASRPQDRQFILSSKKLLLSDSGFYLCAWSVSGDEQYFGPGTRLTVT.

Only a few counts were recorded for this clone. The J gene is TRBJ2-3, the V gene TRBV6-5; D is perhaps TRBD2 (5 bases). Looked up from germline, CDR1 is MNHEY and CDR2 is SVGAGI. The V end lost 7 bases, the J end lost 8 bases, and 16 bases lay between the germline ends. This CDR3 has 13 residues. CDR3 loop: CASTLPGSVTQYF. The DNA for the CDR3 is TGTGCCAGCACCCTCCCGGGATCGGTTACGCAGTATTTT.

The chain has TRBV6-1 and TRBJ1-3; 10 bases map to TRBD1. Trimming at V came to 10 bases and at J to 3 bases, leaving 6 bases not matched to a gene. CDR3 length equals 14 residues. CDR1 MNHNS and CDR2 SASEGT come from the germline V gene. For the CDR3, the DNA is TGTGCCACTTCGACAGGGGGCGGTGGAAACACCATATATTTT. Its translation: CATSTGGGGNTIYF.

This chain uses TRBV11-2 with TRBJ2-1; 7 bases are shared with TRBD1. Unmatched junction bases numbered 8, after V lost 5 bases and J lost 4 bases. The CDR3 sequence is 15 residues long. Germline V gene lookup returns CDR1 SGHAT and CDR2 FQNNGV. CDR3 in DNA: TGTGCCAGCAGCATGGGACAGTTAAGATACAATGAGCAGTTCTTC. Encoded protein: CASSMGQLRYNEQFF.

The genes are TRBV13 and TRBJ1-1; 9 positions agree with TRBD1. Germline lookup yields CDR1 PRHDT and CDR2 FYEKMQ (reference sequence). There are 15 residues in the CDR3. V lost 5 bases and J lost 0; bases outside the gene matches: 4. The CDR3 reads CASSGWDRVNTEAFF. CDR3 bases: TGTGCCAGCAGCGGATGGGACAGGGTGAACACTGAAGCTTTCTTT.

The gene calls are TRBV7-9 and TRBJ1-1, with D unclear. Germline V lookup: CDR1 SEHNR, CDR2 FQNEAQ (reference sequence). Trimming removed 1 base at V and 0 bases at J, with 9 bases between. The length of the CDR3 is 15 residues. In nucleotides, the CDR3 is TGTGCCAGCAGCTTAGACGGCAGGATGAACACTGAAGCTTTCTTT. Its protein product is CASSLDGRMNTEAFF.

V and J are TRBV18 and TRBJ1-1, with D hard to call. The CDR3 contains 14 residues. Deletions cut 6 bases from V and 6 bases from J, with 17 bases between. Germline-derived CDR1 and CDR2 are KGHSH and LQKENI. The CDR3 DNA reads as TGTGCCAGCTCTCGCAACCTCGGGTTCGCTGAAGCTTTCTTT. Amino acid sequence: CASSRNLGFAEAFF.

The chain uses TRBV7-2 and TRBJ1-6; TRBD1 might be the D (5 bases). The ends were cut back, 4 bases at V and 7 bases at J, with 8 bases in the middle. The CDR3 is 13 amino acids. From germline, CDR1 is SGHTA and CDR2 FQGNSA. CDR3 bases: TGTGCCAGCAGCTCGCAGGGAAATTCACCCCTCCACTTT. It translates to CASSSQGNSPLHF.

The CDR3 here is CASSYSDNYEQYF. In DNA, the CDR3 is TGTGCCAGCAGTTACTCGGACAACTACGAGCAGTACTTC. This chain links TRBV6-5 with TRBJ2-5, with a tentative D call TRBD1 (5 bases). The end of the DNA fits TRBJ2-7 better, so the J call may be wrong. CDR1 is MNHEY and CDR2 is SVGAGI in the germline V gene. The CDR3 consists of 13 residues.

The gene calls are TRBV7-9 and TRBJ1-4, with D tentatively TRBD1 (5 bases). CDR3 length equals 15 residues. V lost 5 bases to trimming and J lost 3 bases, with 13 bases between them. Germline V CDR1 and CDR2: SEHNR, FQNEAQ (reference sequence). CDR3 sequence (DNA): TGTGCCAGCAGCCAGGCGGGGGGTTCTAATGAAAAACTGTTTTTT. It is translated as CASSQAGGSNEKLFF.

The V call is TRBV30, the J call TRBJ1-2; D unclear. This CDR3 has 12 amino acids. The ends were cut back, 5 bases at V and 8 bases at J, with 15 bases in the middle. The germline gives CDR1 GTSNPN, CDR2 SVGIG (reference sequence). CDR3 in DNA: TGTGCCTGGGATGAACCGGGTGAAGGCTACACCTTC. Amino acid sequence: CAWDEPGEGYTF.

This chain links TRBV5-1 with TRBJ2-5; 9 bases match TRBD2. Trimming cost V 4 bases and J 4 bases; bases outside gene matches: 11. The CDR3 loop spans 16 amino acids. CDR1 is SGHRS, CDR2 YFSETQ, per germline. CDR3 bases: TGCGCCAGCAGCCTGGCGGGGCGGGGGGGCGCAGAGACCCAGTACTTC. Protein sequence: CASSLAGRGGAETQYF.

V is TRBV30 and J is TRBJ2-7, with 10 bases lining up with TRBD1. V lost 4 bases and J lost 4; bases outside the gene matches: 7. The CDR3 is 14 residues long. Germline V gene sequence: CDR1 GTSNPN, CDR2 SVGIG (reference sequence). The CDR3 loop reads CAWTLDRGPYEQYF. The CDR3 bases are TGTGCCTGGACCTTAGACAGGGGGCCTTACGAGCAGTACTTC.

The gene calls are TRBV10-3 and TRBJ1-2, with TRBD1 matching over 7 bases. The trim removed 6 bases at V and 3 bases at J, leaving 4 bases unmatched. CDR1 ENHRY and CDR2 SYGVKD come from the germline V gene. The CDR3 covers 13 residues. The CDR3 sequence is CAISAQGYYGYTF. For the CDR3, the DNA is TGTGCCATCAGCGCACAGGGGTACTATGGCTACACCTTC.

The chain recombines TRBV5-1 with TRBJ1-3; D might be TRBD1 (6 bases). CDR3 length equals 14 residues. CDR1 is SGHRS, CDR2 YFSETQ, per germline. With 2 bases removed from V and 8 bases from J, the gap between germline ends came to 14 bases. The CDR3, as DNA: TGCGCCAGCAGCTTAGGACAGACTTGGGACACCATATATTTT. Translating it yields CASSLGQTWDTIYF.

The chain couples TRBV27 to TRBJ2-5, with a weak D call TRBD1 (6 bases). The V gene lost 6 bases and the J gene lost 6 bases, with 14 bases spanning the gap. This CDR3 spans 13 amino acids. Germline CDR1 reads MNHEY; CDR2 reads SMNVEV (reference sequence). The CDR3, as DNA: TGTGCCAGCAGCCCACAGGGAATCAAGACCCAGTACTTC. Its translation: CASSPQGIKTQYF.

Regarding this clone: The germline gene is not matched at one end of the junction; a read error may be the cause. The CDR3 DNA sequence: TGTACCAGCAGCCGACAGGAGCAAATCTATGGCTACACCTTC. Amino acids: CTSSRQEQIYGYTF. The rearrangement links TRBV7-9 to TRBJ1-2; TRBD1 might be the D (6 bases). From germline, CDR1 is SEHNR and CDR2 FQNEAQ (reference sequence). The CDR3 sequence is 14 residues long.

The chain combines TRBV6-6 with TRBJ1-1; 7 nucleotides align to TRBD1. CDR1 and CDR2 from the germline V gene are MNHNY and SVGAGI (reference sequence). The V and J ends lost 5 bases and 4 bases, in that order; junction bases with no gene match: 7. The CDR3 has 14 residues. CDR3 amino acids: CASSRGGAGTEAFF. The DNA for the CDR3 is TGTGCCAGCAGTCGAGGGGGCGCGGGCACTGAAGCTTTCTTT.

CDR3 in amino acids: CASSLGGTASYEQYF. The DNA for the CDR3 is TGCGCCAGCAGCCTAGGCGGGACAGCCTCCTACGAGCAGTACTTC. V and J are TRBV4-1 and TRBJ2-7; possibly TRBD1 for D (7 bases). The germline gives CDR1 MGHRA, CDR2 YSYEKL. The V end lost 4 bases, the J end lost 0 bases, and 13 bases lay between the germline ends. This CDR3 is 15 amino acids long.

The V gene is TRBV27, the J gene TRBJ1-1; 10 bases fit TRBD1. The trim removed 5 bases at V and 4 bases at J, leaving 13 bases unmatched. The CDR3 runs to 17 residues. CDR1 MNHEY and CDR2 SMNVEV come from the germline V gene (reference sequence). CDR3 in DNA: TGTGCCAGCAGTACTATAGATACCGGGACAGGGGCCACTGAAGCTTTCTTT. Protein product: CASSTIDTGTGATEAFF.

The chain employs TRBV6-1 and TRBJ1-1, with a weak D call TRBD1 (6 bases). This CDR3 has 14 amino acids. The germline V gene encodes CDR1 MNHNS and CDR2 SASEGT. Trimming took 1 base from V and 1 from J, leaving 7 bases between them. The DNA of the CDR3 is TGTGCCAGCAGTGAAGGACAGGAGAACACTGAAGCTTTCTTT. Protein: CASSEGQENTEAFF.

The chain combines TRBV5-8 with TRBJ2-7; TRBD2 agrees at 7 bases. Trimming took 7 bases from V and 4 from J; bases not matched to a gene: 8. Germline V gene sequence: CDR1 SGHTS, CDR2 YDEGEE. This CDR3 spans 13 amino acids. This CDR3 is CASARGVQYEQYF. The CDR3 DNA sequence: TGTGCCAGCGCTCGGGGGGTCCAATACGAGCAGTACTTC.

This clone was picked up one time. The CDR3: CASRPQVNYGYTF. CDR3 DNA: TGTGCCAGCAGGCCTCAGGTCAACTATGGCTACACCTTC. This rearrangement joins TRBV28 to TRBJ1-2; D is ambiguous. Germline V gene data show CDR1 as MDHEN and CDR2 as SYDVKM. The germline V and J ends were trimmed by 6 bases and 2 bases, with 10 bases remaining between them. The CDR3 has 13 residues.

This sequence joins TRBV2 and TRBJ2-5; TRBD1 matches 8 bases. This CDR3 has 13 residues. The trim removed 5 bases at V and 5 bases at J, leaving 4 bases unmatched. Germline V gene data show CDR1 as SNHLY and CDR2 as FYNNEI. CDR3 coding DNA: TGTGCCAGCAGTCCCGGACAGGGCGAGACCCAGTACTTC. It codes for CASSPGQGETQYF.

The rearrangement links TRBV6-5 to TRBJ2-2, with D hard to call. V lost 5 bases and J 3 bases, leaving 10 bases between the germline ends. Germline-derived CDR1 and CDR2 are MNHEY and SVGAGI. This CDR3 is built from 14 residues. The CDR3 DNA reads TGTGCCAGCAGTCCTACTCTGCACACCGGGGAGCTGTTTTTT. Encoded protein: CASSPTLHTGELFF.